The next 26 T cell receptor beta chains were all read from a single sample in a study of blood T cells in healthy people across ages. A J-beta primer mix and a sample-barcoded 5' primer were used in a second PCR of roughly 7 to 12 cycles. TCRdb re-called the 5' RACE reads with MiXCR, one entry per CDR3 protein. The sample has under 800,000 distinct CDR3 sequences, around a fifth seen once; the top ten hold 3% to 4%. The sample was blood. The receptors stem from a man in his 70s in good health.

The CDR3 is CASSMTSGPHSYNEQFF. CDR3 nucleotides: TGTGCCAGCAGTATGACTAGCGGTCCGCACTCCTACAATGAGCAGTTCTTC. This sequence joins TRBV12-3 or TRBV12-4 and TRBJ2-1, with 9 bases aligning to TRBD2. CDR3 length equals 17 residues. The J segment lost 0 bases and the V segment lost 5 bases, leaving 8 bases of the junction unmatched.

This clonotype has just a few counts. A much more abundant neighbour one base away suggests this may be a read error. V gene TRBV7-9 combines with J gene TRBJ2-1, with D hard to call. Looked up from germline, CDR1 is SEHNR and CDR2 is FQNEAQ (reference sequence). Trimming removed 1 base at V and 9 bases at J, with 7 bases between. The CDR3 has 12 amino acids. The CDR3 spells CASSLEMGEQFF. The CDR3, as DNA: TGTGCCAGCAGCTTAGAAATGGGTGAGCAGTTCTTC.

This clonotype showed up just a few times. The chain employs TRBV5-1 and TRBJ2-1; 9 bases are a match to TRBD2. Germline V gives CDR1 SGHRS, CDR2 YFSETQ. The trim removed 4 bases at V and 9 bases at J, leaving 8 bases unmatched. The CDR3 covers 14 residues. This CDR3 is CASSLLAGEGEQFF. CDR3 in DNA: TGCGCCAGCAGCCTCTTAGCGGGAGAGGGTGAGCAGTTCTTC.

This sequence joins TRBV29-1 and TRBJ2-3, with D tentatively TRBD2 (5 bases). Trimming removed 6 bases at V and 5 bases at J, with 9 bases between. Germline V gene data show CDR1 as SQVTM and CDR2 as ANQGSEA. The CDR3 has 11 residues. The CDR3 nucleotides are TGCAGCGTAGGACTGAGAGATACGCAGTATTTT. Its translation: CSVGLRDTQYF.

V usage is TRBV20-1 and J usage is TRBJ2-7, with 11 bases matching TRBD1. CDR1 and CDR2 from the germline V gene are DFQATT and SNEGSKA (reference sequence). The ends lost 5 bases at V and 6 bases at J; junction bases unmatched: 6. This CDR3 has 13 amino acids. CDR3 DNA sequence: TGCAGTGCTCCGGACAGGGGGCTTTCCGAGCAGTACTTC. It yields the protein CSAPDRGLSEQYF.

This clonotype was counted a few times. The chain recombines TRBV12-3 or TRBV12-4 with TRBJ2-1; D is uncertain. Trimming took 0 bases from V and 8 from J, leaving 11 bases between them. The CDR3 is made up of 14 amino acids. The CDR3 DNA sequence: TGTGCCAGCAGTTTAGCGACCTCTCTGGATGAGCAGTTCTTC. This sequence encodes CASSLATSLDEQFF.

The genes are TRBV18 and TRBJ1-2; the match to TRBD1 covers 8 bases. The V gene end was trimmed by 0 bases and the J gene end by 6 bases; junction bases not matched to a gene: 6. CDR1 and CDR2 from the germline V gene are KGHSH and LQKENI. The CDR3 spans 15 residues. The CDR3 here is CASSPPSGGSNGYTF. CDR3 nucleotides: TGTGCCAGCTCACCACCTTCAGGGGGCTCCAATGGCTACACCTTC.

Only a few counts were recorded for this clonotype. The chain combines TRBV20-1 with TRBJ1-2; unclear D gene. The V gene lost 3 bases and the J gene lost 4 bases, with 9 bases spanning the gap. The CDR3 loop spans 12 amino acids. Germline V CDR1 and CDR2: DFQATT, SNEGSKA (reference sequence). The CDR3 loop is CSASDVRYGYTF. The CDR3 DNA sequence: TGCAGTGCTAGTGACGTCCGCTATGGCTACACCTTC.

This clonotype has a handful of counts. The rearrangement joins TRBV10-3 to TRBJ2-2, with 13 bases lining up with TRBD2. This CDR3 is built from 17 residues. Germline V gene sequence: CDR1 ENHRY, CDR2 SYGVKD. J was trimmed by 6 bases and V by 4 bases; bases with no gene match: 8. CDR3 protein: CAISAITSGRAAGELFF. CDR3 bases: TGTGCCATCAGTGCGATTACTAGCGGGAGGGCCGCCGGGGAGCTGTTTTTT.

This clonotype occurred a few times. The chain employs TRBV12-3 or TRBV12-4 and TRBJ2-4, with 9 bases matching TRBD1. Trimming removed 3 bases from V and 6 bases from J; junction bases left unmatched: 9. The CDR3 length is 16 residues. This CDR3 is CASSFSDRGASNIQYF. The CDR3 nucleotides are TGTGCCAGCAGTTTCTCGGACAGGGGCGCCTCAAACATTCAGTACTTC.

A few counts support this clonotype. The chain has TRBV6-5 and TRBJ1-2, with D unresolved. CDR3 length equals 15 residues. The ends were cut back, 0 bases at V and 2 bases at J, with 10 bases in the middle. Germline values: CDR1 MNHEY, CDR2 SVGAGI. In DNA, the CDR3 is TGTGCCAGCAGTTACTCGACGAGGCCCAACTATGGCTACACCTTC. Protein: CASSYSTRPNYGYTF.

This clonotype was recorded a few times. The genes are TRBV20-1 and TRBJ2-4, with D hard to call. Germline-derived CDR1 and CDR2 are DFQATT and SNEGSKA (reference sequence). This CDR3 spans 15 amino acids. The germline V and J ends were trimmed by 6 bases and 0 bases, with 15 bases remaining between them. For the CDR3, the DNA is TGCAGTGCCCCCCGGGCAGAACTAGCCAAAAACATTCAGTACTTC. Encoded protein: CSAPRAELAKNIQYF.

This clonotype has a handful of counts. The CDR3 region has the DNA TGTGCCAGCAGCCGGGTTGGCTCGAGCTCCTACGAGCAGTACTTC. It codes for CASSRVGSSSYEQYF. This rearrangement joins TRBV7-9 to TRBJ2-5; D gene unclear. The J call may be faulty, since TRBJ2-7 better matches the DNA end. Germline CDR1 and CDR2: SEHNR and FQNEAQ (reference sequence). CDR3 size: 15 residues.

This clonotype was seen a few times. This sequence joins TRBV28 and TRBJ2-3, with D uncertain. Germline V gene data show CDR1 as MDHEN and CDR2 as SYDVKM. This CDR3 spans 14 amino acids. Trimming pared 1 base from V and 2 bases from J, leaving 7 bases between. The CDR3 spells CASSLSDTTDTQYF. CDR3 nucleotides: TGTGCCAGCAGTTTATCGGATACCACAGATACGCAGTATTTT.

Only a few counts were recorded for this clonotype. The rearrangement joins TRBV6-1 to TRBJ2-1; 8 nucleotides match TRBD2. V lost 8 bases, J lost 7 bases, and 13 bases stayed unmatched. Germline V gene lookup returns CDR1 MNHNS and CDR2 SASEGT. CDR3 length: 15 residues. CDR3 protein: CASSGSQRGYNEQFF. CDR3 coding DNA: TGTGCCAGCTCTGGATCCCAGCGGGGGTATAATGAGCAGTTCTTC.

This clonotype was counted a few times. This chain joins TRBV4-3 and TRBJ2-4, with D perhaps TRBD2 (6 bases). Between the trimmed V and J ends, which lost 3 bases and 5 bases, there was a span of 14 bases. The length of the CDR3 is 15 residues. CDR1 and CDR2 from the germline V gene are LGHNA and YSLEER. CDR3 sequence: CASSQDPPGENIQYF. The CDR3 DNA reads as TGCGCCAGCAGCCAGGACCCCCCGGGGGAAAACATTCAGTACTTC.

The J gene is TRBJ2-5, the V gene TRBV7-8, with no clear D. The V gene lost 1 base and the J gene lost 7 bases, with 19 bases spanning the gap. Germline V gene sequence: CDR1 SGHVS, CDR2 FQNEAQ. The CDR3 loop spans 16 amino acids. The CDR3 is CASSLGPGVTAGTQYF. For the CDR3, the DNA is TGTGCCAGCAGCTTAGGCCCCGGAGTTACAGCCGGGACCCAGTACTTC.

The chain links TRBV2 to TRBJ2-5; tentative D call: TRBD2 (6 bases). Judging by the DNA end, TRBJ2-1 fits better; the J call may be wrong. CDR1 is SNHLY and CDR2 is FYNNEI in the germline V gene. The CDR3 totals 14 residues. CDR3 nucleotide sequence: TGTGCCAGCAGTGAAAGGGGAGGAACGGTTGAGCAGTTCTTC. Protein: CASSERGGTVEQFF.

This chain joins TRBV24-1 and TRBJ2-5; D gene ambiguous. The V end was cut by 12 bases, the J end by 0 bases, with 13 bases between. This CDR3 has 13 amino acids. The germline V gene has CDR1 KGHDR and CDR2 SFDVKD. The CDR3: CASCFGDQETQYF. CDR3 coding DNA: TGTGCCTCGTGTTTTGGGGACCAAGAGACCCAGTACTTC.

This clonotype was counted only a few times. The rearrangement links TRBV7-2 to TRBJ2-7, with D perhaps matching TRBD1 or TRBD2 (5 bases each). V was shortened by 5 bases and J by 11 bases, with 19 bases between the two germline ends. Per the germline V gene, CDR1 is SGHTA and CDR2 is FQGNSA. This CDR3 region has 13 residues. The CDR3 loop is CASSQTRDAAEYF. Written as DNA, the CDR3 is TGTGCCAGCAGCCAAACCCGGGACGCCGCCGAGTACTTC. Combining the CDR3 with reference TRBV7-2 and TRBJ2-7 gives the whole variable domain GAGVSQSPSNKVTEKGKDVELRCDPISGHTALYWYRQSLGQGLEFLIYFQGNSAPDKSGLPSDRFSAERTGGSVSTLTIQRTQQEDSAVYLCASSQTRDAAEYFGPGTRLTVT.

The rearrangement uses TRBV24-1 and TRBJ2-5; possibly TRBD2 for D (5 bases). Trimming stripped 3 bases from V and 5 bases from J, with 12 bases between. This CDR3 comprises 14 residues. Germline CDR1 and CDR2: KGHDR and SFDVKD. Written as DNA, the CDR3 is TGTGCCACCAGTGATGCCCTAGCTTTTGAGACCCAGTACTTC. Translation gives CATSDALAFETQYF.

This clonotype came up many times. V is TRBV12-3 or TRBV12-4 and J is TRBJ2-2; 7 nucleotides align to TRBD2. This CDR3 has 16 residues. V was pared by 2 bases and J by 4 bases, with 7 bases of the junction left unmatched. The chain's CDR3 is CASSLWAGAITGELFF. Written as DNA, the CDR3 is TGTGCCAGCAGTTTATGGGCGGGAGCTATCACCGGGGAGCTGTTTTTT.

This clonotype was picked up many times. This chain uses TRBV7-9 with TRBJ2-5; TRBD2 matches 8 bases. The V and J ends lost 3 bases and 4 bases, in that order; junction bases with no gene match: 1. The CDR3 covers 13 residues. Germline lookup yields CDR1 SEHNR and CDR2 FQNEAQ (reference sequence). The CDR3 DNA is TGTGCCAGCAGCTTTGCGGGGGGAGAGACCCAGTACTTC. It translates to CASSFAGGETQYF.

CDR3 amino acids: CAGLMPGGGNTEAFF. CDR3 bases: TGTGCCGGTCTAATGCCAGGGGGCGGGAACACTGAAGCTTTCTTT. V and J are TRBV6-4 and TRBJ1-1; 8 bases line up with TRBD1. CDR1 MRHNA and CDR2 SNTAGT come from the germline V gene. With 11 bases clipped from V and 1 base from J, the junction kept 12 bases outside the gene matches. CDR3 length equals 15 residues.

This clonotype turned up a few times. The J gene is TRBJ1-4, the V gene TRBV7-9; D is uncertain. V dropped 6 bases and J dropped 5 bases, with 13 bases sitting between them. The germline V gene has CDR1 SEHNR and CDR2 FQNEAQ (reference sequence). The CDR3 length is 14 residues. The CDR3 spells CASSPDGPNEKLFF. The CDR3 bases are TGTGCCAGCAGTCCAGACGGACCCAATGAAAAACTGTTTTTT.

This chain links TRBV20-1 with TRBJ2-5; D is undetermined. The CDR3 is 12 residues long. Trimming shortened V by 5 bases and J by 5 bases, and 12 bases separated the two germline ends. The germline V gene encodes CDR1 DFQATT and CDR2 SNEGSKA (reference sequence). In DNA, the CDR3 is TGCAGTGCTTTTTTCCAGGACGAGACCCAGTACTTC. It translates to CSAFFQDETQYF.